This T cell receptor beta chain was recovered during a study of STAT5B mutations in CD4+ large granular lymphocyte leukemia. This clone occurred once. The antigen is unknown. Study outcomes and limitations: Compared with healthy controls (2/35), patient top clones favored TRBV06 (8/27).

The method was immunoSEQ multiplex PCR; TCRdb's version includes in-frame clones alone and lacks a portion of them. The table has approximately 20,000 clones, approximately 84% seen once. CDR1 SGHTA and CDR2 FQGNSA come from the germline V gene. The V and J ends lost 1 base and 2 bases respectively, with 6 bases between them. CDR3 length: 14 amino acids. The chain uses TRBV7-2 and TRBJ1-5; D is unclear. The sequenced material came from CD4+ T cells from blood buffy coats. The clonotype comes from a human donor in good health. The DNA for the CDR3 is TGTGCCAGCAGCTTAGGATTGGGCAATCAGCCCCAGCATTTT. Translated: CASSLGLGNQPQHF.